This is a list of T cell receptor beta chains from one sample in a study of HIV-infected patients and healthy controls. TCRdb called the 5' RACE reads again in MiXCR, with one record for every CDR3 protein. This sample has about 67,000 distinct CDR3 sequences, with approximately 16% found just once. Material: CD4+ T cells from blood. These receptors all stem from a human donor in good health. CDR3s include the opening cysteine and the closing phenylalanine or tryptophan. Fields, in order: V gene, J gene, clone size, CDR3 length, D gene, CDR3 protein, CDR3 DNA. D genes are given only for firm matches. The listing skips clone size in some rows; elsewhere it reads once, few, many or a size class.

TRBV7-2	TRBJ1-2	.	14	TRBD1	CATQWDRTNYGYTF	TGTGCCACCCAATGGGACAGAACGAACTATGGCTACACCTTC
TRBV15	TRBJ1-1	.	13	.	CATSRDRAGDAFF	TGTGCCACCAGCAGAGATAGGGCGGGGGATGCTTTCTTT
TRBV6-6	TRBJ1-2	few	14	TRBD1	CASRPGGRDYGYTF	TGTGCCAGCAGACCAGGGGGCAGAGACTATGGCTACACCTTC
TRBV3-1	TRBJ2-5	many	16	.	CASSDKRYQAEETQYF	TGTGCCAGCAGTGACAAGCGGTATCAGGCGGAGGAGACCCAGTACTTC
TRBV5-6	TRBJ2-3	.	14	TRBD2	CASSKGLAADTQYF	TGTGCCAGCAGCAAGGGACTAGCAGCTGATACGCAGTATTTT
TRBV20-1	TRBJ2-7	few	16	TRBD1	CSANLLGQGAVYEQYF	TGCAGTGCCAACCTCCTGGGACAGGGAGCAGTCTACGAGCAGTACTTC
TRBV12-3/TRBV12-4	TRBJ1-2	few	15	TRBD1	CASSTSGGAGYGYTF	TGTGCCAGCAGTACTTCAGGGGGCGCTGGCTATGGCTACACCTTC
TRBV18	TRBJ2-7	.	15	TRBD2	CASSPPGLAAYEQYF	TGTGCCAGCTCACCCCCGGGACTAGCGGCCTACGAGCAGTACTTC
TRBV4-3	TRBJ2-3	.	15	.	CASSQDIWGEDTQYF	TGCGCCAGCAGCCAAGATATATGGGGCGAAGATACGCAGTATTTT
TRBV9	TRBJ2-2	once	15	.	CASSVGRWNTGELFF	TGTGCCAGCAGCGTAGGGCGGTGGAACACCGGGGAGCTGTTTTTT
TRBV20-1	TRBJ2-7	many	16	TRBD2	CSARDRDTSGGYEQYF	TGCAGTGCTAGAGATCGGGACACTAGCGGGGGGTACGAGCAGTACTTC